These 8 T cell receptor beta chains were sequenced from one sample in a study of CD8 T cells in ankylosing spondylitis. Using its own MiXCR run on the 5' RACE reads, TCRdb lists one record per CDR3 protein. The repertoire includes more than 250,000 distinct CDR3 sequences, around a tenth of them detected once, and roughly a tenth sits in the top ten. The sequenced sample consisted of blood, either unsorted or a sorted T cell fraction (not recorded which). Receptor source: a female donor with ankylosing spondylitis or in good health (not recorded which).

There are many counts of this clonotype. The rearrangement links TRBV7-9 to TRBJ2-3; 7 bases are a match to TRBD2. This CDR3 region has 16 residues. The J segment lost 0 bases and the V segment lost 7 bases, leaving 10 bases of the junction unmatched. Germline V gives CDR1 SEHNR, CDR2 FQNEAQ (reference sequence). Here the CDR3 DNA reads TGTGCCAGCAATCCATTGCGGGGGAAGAGCACAGATACGCAGTATTTT. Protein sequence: CASNPLRGKSTDTQYF.

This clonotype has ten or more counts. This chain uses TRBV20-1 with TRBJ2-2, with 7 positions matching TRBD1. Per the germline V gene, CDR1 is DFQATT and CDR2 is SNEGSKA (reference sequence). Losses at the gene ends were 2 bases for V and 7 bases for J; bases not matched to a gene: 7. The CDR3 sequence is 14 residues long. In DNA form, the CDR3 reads TGCAGTGCTAGATTCACAGGGGCTCACGGGGAGCTGTTTTTT. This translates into CSARFTGAHGELFF.

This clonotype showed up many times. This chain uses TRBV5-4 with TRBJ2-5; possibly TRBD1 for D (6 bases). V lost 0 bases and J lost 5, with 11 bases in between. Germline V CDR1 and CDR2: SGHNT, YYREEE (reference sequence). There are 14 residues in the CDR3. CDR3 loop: CASSLGQGRETQYF. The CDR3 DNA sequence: TGTGCCAGCAGCTTGGGTCAGGGGCGGGAGACCCAGTACTTC.

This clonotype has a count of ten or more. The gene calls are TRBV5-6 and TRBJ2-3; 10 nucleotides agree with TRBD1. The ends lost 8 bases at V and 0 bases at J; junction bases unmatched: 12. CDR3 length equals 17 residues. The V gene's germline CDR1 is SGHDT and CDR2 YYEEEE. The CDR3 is CARSRDRGSLSTDTQYF. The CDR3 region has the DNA TGTGCCAGGAGCCGGGACAGGGGTTCCCTTAGCACAGATACGCAGTATTTT. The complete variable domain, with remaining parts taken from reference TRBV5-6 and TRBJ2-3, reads DAGVTQSPTHLIKTRGQQVTLRCSPKSGHDTVSWYQQALGQGPQFIFQYYEEEERQRGNFPDRFSGHQFPNYSSELNVNALLLGDSALYLCARSRDRGSLSTDTQYFGPGTRLTVL.

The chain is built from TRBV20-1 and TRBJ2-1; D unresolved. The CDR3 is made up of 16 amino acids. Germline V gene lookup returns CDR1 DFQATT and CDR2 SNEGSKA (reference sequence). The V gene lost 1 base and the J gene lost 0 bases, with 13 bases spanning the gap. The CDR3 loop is CSARGPAQSSYNEQFF. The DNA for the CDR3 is TGCAGTGCTAGAGGCCCTGCTCAGAGCTCCTACAATGAGCAGTTCTTC.

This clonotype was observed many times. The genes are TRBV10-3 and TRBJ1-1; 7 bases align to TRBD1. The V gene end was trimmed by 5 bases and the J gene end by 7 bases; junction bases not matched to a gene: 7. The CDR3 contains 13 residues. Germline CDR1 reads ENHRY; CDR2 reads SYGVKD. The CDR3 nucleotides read TGTGCCATCAGTAATAGGGGGCCGGGTGAAGCTTTCTTT. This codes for CAISNRGPGEAFF.

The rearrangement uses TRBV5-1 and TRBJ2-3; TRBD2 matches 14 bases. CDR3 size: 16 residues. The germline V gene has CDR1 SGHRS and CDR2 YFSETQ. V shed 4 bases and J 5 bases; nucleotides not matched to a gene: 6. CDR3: CASSPRGLAGGDTQYF. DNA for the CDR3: TGCGCCAGCAGCCCACGCGGACTAGCGGGGGGAGATACGCAGTATTTT.

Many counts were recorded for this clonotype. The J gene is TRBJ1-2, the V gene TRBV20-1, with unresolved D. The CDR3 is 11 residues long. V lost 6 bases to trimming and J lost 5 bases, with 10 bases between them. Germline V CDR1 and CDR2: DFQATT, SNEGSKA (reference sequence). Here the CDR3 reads CSAPPPYGYTF. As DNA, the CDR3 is TGCAGTGCCCCACCGCCTTATGGCTACACCTTC.